This TCR beta chain derives from a study of blood T cell repertoires in COVID-19. Background on the study: Acute-phase and convalescent COVID-19 samples originated in the United States, Italy and Spain. The analysed material was cDNA or gDNA that came from T cells, B-cell-depleted T cells, or PBMCs.

In the original workflow: Cell counts per sample came from amplifying reference gene primers. This table comes from immunoSEQ multiplex PCR, and its TCRdb copy is limited to in-frame clones, with some not included. Clone size and the V and J calls come from that table; the DNA yielded D and trimming. The sample includes 140,000 or so clones, under 90% of them seen just once. The V gene's germline CDR1 is LNHDA and CDR2 SQIVND (reference sequence). There are 13 residues in the CDR3. V lost 3 bases, J lost 6 bases, and 11 bases lay in between. The chain carries TRBV19 and TRBJ2-5, with no clear D. The material sequenced was peripheral blood. This clonotype was sampled from a man between 65 and 79 years old who had recovered from COVID-19. CDR3 residues: CASSMAARQTQYF. The DNA of the CDR3 is TGTGCCAGTAGTATGGCGGCCCGCCAGACCCAGTACTTC.